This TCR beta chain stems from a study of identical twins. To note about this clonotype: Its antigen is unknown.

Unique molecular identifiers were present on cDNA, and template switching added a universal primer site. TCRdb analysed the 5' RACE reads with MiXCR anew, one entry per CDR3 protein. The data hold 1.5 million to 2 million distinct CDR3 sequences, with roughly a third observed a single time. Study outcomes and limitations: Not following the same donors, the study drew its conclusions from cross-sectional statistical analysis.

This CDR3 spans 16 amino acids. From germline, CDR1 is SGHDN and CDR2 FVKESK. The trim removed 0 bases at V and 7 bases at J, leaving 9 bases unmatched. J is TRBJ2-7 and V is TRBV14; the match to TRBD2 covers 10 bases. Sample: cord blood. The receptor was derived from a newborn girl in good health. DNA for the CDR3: TGTGCCAGCAGCCAAGATACTAGCGGGAACACCAATGAGCAGTACTTC. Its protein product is CASSQDTSGNTNEQYF.